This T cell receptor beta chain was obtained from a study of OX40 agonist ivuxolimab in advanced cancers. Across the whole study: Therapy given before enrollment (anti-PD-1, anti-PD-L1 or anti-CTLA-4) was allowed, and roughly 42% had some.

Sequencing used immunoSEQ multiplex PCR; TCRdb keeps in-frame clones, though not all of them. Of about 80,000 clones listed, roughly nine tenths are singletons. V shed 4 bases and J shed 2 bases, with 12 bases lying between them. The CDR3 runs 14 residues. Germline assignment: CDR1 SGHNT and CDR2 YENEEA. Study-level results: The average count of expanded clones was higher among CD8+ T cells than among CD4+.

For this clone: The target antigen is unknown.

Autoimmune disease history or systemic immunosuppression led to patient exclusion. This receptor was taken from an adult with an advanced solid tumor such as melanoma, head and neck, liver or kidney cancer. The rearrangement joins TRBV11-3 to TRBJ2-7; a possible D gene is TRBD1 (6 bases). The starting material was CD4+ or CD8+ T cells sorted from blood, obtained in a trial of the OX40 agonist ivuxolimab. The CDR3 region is CASSSRGGAYEQYF. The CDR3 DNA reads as TGTGCCAGCAGCTCCCGAGGGGGAGCCTACGAGCAGTACTTC.